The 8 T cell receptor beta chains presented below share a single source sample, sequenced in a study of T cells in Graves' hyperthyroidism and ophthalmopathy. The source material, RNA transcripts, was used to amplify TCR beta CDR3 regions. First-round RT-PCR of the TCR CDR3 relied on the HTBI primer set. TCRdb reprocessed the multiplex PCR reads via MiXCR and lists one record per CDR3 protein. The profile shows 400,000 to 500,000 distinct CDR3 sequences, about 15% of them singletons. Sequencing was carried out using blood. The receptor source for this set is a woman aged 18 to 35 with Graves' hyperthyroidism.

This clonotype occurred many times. CDR3 in amino acids: CASRELAGAFIQYF. CDR3 nucleotide sequence: TGTGCCAGCAGGGAACTAGCGGGAGCTTTCATTCAGTACTTC. The chain employs TRBV6-1 and TRBJ2-4, with 11 bases lining up with TRBD2. Trimming took 6 bases from V and 9 from J; bases not matched to a gene: 7. The CDR3 contains 14 residues. Germline loops: CDR1 MNHNS, CDR2 SASEGT.

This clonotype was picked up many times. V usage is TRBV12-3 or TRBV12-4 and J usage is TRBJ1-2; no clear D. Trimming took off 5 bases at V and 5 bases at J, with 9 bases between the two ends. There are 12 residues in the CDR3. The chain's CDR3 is CASSPSLYGYTF. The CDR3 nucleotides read TGTGCCAGCAGTCCCTCCCTGTATGGCTACACCTTC.

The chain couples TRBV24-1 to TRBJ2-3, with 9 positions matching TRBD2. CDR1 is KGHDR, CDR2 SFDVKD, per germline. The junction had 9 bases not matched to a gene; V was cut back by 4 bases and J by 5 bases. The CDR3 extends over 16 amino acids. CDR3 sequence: CATSEPVAGVRDTQYF. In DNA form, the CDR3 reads TGTGCCACCAGTGAACCGGTAGCGGGAGTCAGAGATACGCAGTATTTT.

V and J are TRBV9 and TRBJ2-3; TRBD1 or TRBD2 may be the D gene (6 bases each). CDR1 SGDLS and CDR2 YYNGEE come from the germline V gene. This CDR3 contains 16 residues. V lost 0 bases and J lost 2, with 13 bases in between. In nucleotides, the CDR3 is TGTGCCAGCAGCGTAGCTGGGCGGGGACACACAGATACGCAGTATTTT. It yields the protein CASSVAGRGHTDTQYF.

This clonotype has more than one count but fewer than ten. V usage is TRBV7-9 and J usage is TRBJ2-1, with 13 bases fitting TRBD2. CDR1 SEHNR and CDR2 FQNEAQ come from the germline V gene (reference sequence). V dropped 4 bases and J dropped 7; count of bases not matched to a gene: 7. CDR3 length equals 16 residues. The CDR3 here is CASSSPTSGRRNEQFF. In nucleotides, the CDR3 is TGTGCCAGCAGCTCACCGACTAGCGGGAGGCGGAATGAGCAGTTCTTC.

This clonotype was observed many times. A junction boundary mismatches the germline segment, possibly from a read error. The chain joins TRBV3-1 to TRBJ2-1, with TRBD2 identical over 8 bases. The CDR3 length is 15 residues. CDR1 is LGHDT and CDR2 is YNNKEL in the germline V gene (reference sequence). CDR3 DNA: TGTGCCAGCAGTCAAGAGGCTAGCGGGCCAAATGAGCAGTTCTTC. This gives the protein CASSQEASGPNEQFF.

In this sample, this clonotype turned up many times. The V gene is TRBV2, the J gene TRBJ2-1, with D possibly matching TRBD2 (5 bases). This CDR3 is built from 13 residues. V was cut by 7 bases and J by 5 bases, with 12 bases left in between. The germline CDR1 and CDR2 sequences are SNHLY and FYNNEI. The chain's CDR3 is CASTAETHNEQFF. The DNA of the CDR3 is TGTGCCAGCACAGCGGAGACTCACAATGAGCAGTTCTTC.

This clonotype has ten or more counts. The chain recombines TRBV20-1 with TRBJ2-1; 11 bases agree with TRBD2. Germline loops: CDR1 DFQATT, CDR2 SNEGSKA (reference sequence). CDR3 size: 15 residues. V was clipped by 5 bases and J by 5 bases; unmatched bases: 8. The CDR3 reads CSALILAGDDNEQFF. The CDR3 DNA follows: TGCAGTGCTCTCATACTAGCGGGGGATGACAATGAGCAGTTCTTC.